This T cell receptor (beta chain) stems from a study of cytomegalovirus exposure and HLA in healthy donors. Study-level results: Despite most TCR sequences being rare, some public TCRs occurred in many donors.

This clone was observed once. Its antigen is still unknown. The method was immunoSEQ multiplex PCR; TCRdb's version includes in-frame clones alone and lacks a portion of them. The sample includes hundreds of thousands of clones, 80% to 90% seen only once; the top ten take roughly 2.5%. The CDR3 spans 15 residues. From germline, CDR1 is SGDLS and CDR2 YYNGEE. V gave up 0 bases and J gave up 6 bases, with 16 bases separating them. The TCR comes from a man aged 18 to 29 in good health and CMV-seronegative. The chain is built from TRBV9 and TRBJ2-7; D may be TRBD1 (6 bases). The sequencing input was PBMCs. The CDR3 nucleotides are TGTGCCAGCAGCGTAGCCGCCCAGGGGTCCGGCGAGCAGTACTTC. Its protein is CASSVAAQGSGEQYF. The variable domain in full, with the rest retrieved from reference TRBV9 and TRBJ2-7, is DSGVTQTPKHLITATGQRVTLRCSPRSGDLSVYWYQQSLDQGLQFLIQYYNGEERAKGNILERFSAQQFPDLHSELNLSSLELGDSALYFCASSVAAQGSGEQYFGPGTRLTVT.